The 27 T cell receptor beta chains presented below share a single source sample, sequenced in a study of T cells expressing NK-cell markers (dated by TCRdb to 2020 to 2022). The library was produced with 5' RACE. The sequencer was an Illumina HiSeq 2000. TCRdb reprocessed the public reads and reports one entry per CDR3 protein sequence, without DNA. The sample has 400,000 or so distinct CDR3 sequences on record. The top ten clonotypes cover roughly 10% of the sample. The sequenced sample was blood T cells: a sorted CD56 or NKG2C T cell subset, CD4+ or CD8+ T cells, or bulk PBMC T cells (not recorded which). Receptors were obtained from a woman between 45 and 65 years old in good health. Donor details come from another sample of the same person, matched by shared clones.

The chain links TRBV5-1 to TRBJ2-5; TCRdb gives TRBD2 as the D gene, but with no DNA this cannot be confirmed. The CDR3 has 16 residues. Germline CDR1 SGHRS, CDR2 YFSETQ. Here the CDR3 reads CASSLGASGSVETQYF.

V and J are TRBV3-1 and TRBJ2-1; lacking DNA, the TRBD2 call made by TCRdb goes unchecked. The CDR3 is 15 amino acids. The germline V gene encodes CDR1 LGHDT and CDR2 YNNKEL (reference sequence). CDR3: CASRPGLAGVYEQFF.

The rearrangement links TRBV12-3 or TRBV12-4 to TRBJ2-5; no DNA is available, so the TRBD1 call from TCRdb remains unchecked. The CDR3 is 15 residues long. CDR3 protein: CASSLYGTAKETQYF.

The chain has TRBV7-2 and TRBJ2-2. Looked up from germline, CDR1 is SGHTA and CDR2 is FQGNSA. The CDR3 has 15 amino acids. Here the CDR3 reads CASSLAIINTGELFF.

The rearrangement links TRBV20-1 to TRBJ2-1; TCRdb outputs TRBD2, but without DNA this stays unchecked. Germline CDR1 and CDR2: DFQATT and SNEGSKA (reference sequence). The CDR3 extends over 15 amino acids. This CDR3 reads CSARSLQRGQGEQFF.

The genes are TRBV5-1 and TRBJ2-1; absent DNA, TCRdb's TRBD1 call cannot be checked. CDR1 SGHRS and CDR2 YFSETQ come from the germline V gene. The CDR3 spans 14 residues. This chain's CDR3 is CASSRNRRSTEQFF.

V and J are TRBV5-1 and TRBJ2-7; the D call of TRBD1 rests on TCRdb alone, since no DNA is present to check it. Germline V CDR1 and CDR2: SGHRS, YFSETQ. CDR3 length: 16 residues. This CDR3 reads CASSLAVGQGSYEQYF.

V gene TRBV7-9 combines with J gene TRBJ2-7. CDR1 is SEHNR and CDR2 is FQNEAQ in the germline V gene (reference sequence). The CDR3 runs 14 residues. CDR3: CASSLVLEPYEQYF.

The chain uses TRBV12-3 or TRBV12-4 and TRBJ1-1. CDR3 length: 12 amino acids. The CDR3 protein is CASSRFGTEAFF.

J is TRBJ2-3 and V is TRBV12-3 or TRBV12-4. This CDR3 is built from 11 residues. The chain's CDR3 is CASSQLNAQYF.

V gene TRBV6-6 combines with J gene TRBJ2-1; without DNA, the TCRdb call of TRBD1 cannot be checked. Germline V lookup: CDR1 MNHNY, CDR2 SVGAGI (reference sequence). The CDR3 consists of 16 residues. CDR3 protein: CASSPYAQGFYNEQFF.

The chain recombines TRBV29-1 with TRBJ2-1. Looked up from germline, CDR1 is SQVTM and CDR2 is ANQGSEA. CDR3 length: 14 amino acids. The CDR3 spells CSVDFGRSLDEQFF.

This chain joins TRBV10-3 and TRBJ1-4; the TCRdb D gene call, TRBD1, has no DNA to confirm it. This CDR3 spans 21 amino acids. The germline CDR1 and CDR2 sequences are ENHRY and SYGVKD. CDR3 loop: CAISEVPPGTGFKVANEKLFF.

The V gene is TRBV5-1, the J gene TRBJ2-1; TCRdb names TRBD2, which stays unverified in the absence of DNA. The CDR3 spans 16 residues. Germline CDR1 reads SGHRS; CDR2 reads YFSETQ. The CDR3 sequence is CASSRGGTSQTNEQFF.

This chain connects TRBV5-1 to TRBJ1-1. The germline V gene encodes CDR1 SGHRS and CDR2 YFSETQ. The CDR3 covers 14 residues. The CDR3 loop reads CASAPGGMGTEAFF.

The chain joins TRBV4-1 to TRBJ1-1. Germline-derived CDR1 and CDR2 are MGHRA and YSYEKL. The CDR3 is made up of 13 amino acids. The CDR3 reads CASSQIGPTEAFF.

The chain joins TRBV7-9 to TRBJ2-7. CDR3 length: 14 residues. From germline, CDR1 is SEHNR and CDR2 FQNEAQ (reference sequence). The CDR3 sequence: CASSFPASSYEQYF.

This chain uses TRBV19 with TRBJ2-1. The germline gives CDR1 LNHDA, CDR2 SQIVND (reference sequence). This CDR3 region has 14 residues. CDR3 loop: CATVRQGSYNEQFF.

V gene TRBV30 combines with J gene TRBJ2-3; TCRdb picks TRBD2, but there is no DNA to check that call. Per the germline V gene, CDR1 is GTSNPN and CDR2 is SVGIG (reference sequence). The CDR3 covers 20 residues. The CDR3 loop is CAWRLNLQLAGATNTDTQYF.

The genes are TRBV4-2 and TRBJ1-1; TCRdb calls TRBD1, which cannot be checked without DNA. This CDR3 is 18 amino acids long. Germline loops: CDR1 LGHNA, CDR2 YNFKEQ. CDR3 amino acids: CASSQPGGTGDRNTEAFF.

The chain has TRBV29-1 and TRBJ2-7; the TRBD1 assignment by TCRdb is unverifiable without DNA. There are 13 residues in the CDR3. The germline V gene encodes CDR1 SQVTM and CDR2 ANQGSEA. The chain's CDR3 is CSVVGRGVMEQYF.

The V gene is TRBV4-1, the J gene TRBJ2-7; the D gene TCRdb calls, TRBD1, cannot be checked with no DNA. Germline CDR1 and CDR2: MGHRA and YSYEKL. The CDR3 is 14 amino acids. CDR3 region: CASSQVTPNSEQYF.

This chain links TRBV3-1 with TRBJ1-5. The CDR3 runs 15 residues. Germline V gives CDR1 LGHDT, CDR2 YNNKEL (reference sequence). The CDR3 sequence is CASSQFLTSNQPQHF.

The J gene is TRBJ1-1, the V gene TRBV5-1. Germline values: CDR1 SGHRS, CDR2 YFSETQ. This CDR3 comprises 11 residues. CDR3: CASSIGQQAFF.

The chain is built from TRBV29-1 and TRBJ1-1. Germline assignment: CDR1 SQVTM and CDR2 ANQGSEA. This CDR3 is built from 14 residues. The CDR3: CSVDWRTMNTEAFF.

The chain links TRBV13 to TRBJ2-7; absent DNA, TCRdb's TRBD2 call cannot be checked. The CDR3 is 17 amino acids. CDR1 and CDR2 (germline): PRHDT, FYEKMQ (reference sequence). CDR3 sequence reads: CASSYQDISGRTYEQYF.

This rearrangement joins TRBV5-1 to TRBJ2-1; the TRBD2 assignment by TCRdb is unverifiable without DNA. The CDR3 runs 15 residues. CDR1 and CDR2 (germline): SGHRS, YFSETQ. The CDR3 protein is CASSLGLAASGEQFF.